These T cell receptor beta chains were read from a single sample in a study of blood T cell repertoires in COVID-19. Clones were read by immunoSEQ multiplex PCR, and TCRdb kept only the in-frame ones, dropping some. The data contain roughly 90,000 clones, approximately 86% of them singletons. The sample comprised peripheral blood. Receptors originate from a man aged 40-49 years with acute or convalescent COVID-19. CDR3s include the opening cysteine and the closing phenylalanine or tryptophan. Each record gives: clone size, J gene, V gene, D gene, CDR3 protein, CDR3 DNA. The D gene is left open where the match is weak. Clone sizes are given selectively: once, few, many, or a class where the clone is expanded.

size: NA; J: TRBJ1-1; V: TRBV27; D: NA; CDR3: CASSLRGHKNVMNTEAFF; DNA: TGTGCCAGCAGTTTACGGGGACACAAGAACGTGATGAACACTGAAGCTTTCTTT
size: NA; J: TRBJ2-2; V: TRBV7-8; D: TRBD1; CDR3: CASSFDRGPTGELFF; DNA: TGTGCCAGCAGCTTTGACAGGGGACCCACCGGGGAGCTGTTTTTT
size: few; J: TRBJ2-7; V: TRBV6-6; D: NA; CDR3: CASSSPGVDHEQYF; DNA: TGTGCCAGCAGTTCACCGGGGGTTGACCACGAGCAGTACTTC
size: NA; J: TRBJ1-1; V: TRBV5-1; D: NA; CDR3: CASSPRAGTKNTEAFF; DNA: TGCGCCAGCAGCCCCCGGGCAGGGACAAAGAACACTGAAGCTTTCTTT
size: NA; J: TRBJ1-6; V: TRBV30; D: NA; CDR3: CAWTRGLGNSPLHF; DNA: TGTGCCTGGACCCGCGGGCTGGGCAATTCACCCCTCCACTTT
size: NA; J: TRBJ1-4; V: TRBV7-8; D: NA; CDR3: CASSLEGQEKLFF; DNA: TGTGCCAGCAGCTTAGAGGGACAAGAAAAACTGTTTTTT
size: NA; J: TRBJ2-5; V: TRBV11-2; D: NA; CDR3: CASSPGSAAETQYF; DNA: TGTGCCAGCAGCCCGGGGTCAGCGGCAGAGACCCAGTACTTC
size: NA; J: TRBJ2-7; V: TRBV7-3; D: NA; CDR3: CASSRNAGYEQYF; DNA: TGTGCCAGCAGCCGCAACGCCGGCTACGAGCAGTACTTC
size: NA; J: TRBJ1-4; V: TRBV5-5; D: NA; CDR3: CASSSGQGSGEKLFF; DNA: TGTGCCAGCAGCTCTGGTCAGGGTTCGGGTGAAAAACTGTTTTTT
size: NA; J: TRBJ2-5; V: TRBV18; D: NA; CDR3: CASSPFGQETQYF; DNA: TGTGCCAGCTCACCATTCGGTCAAGAGACCCAGTACTTC
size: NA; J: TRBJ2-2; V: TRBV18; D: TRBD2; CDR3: CASSRTSGNAGELFF; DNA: TGTGCCAGCTCACGGACTAGCGGGAACGCCGGGGAGCTGTTTTTT
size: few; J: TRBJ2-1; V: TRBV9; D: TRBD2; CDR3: CASSPGLAGVMNEQFF; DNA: TGTGCCAGCAGCCCAGGGCTAGCGGGAGTGATGAATGAGCAGTTCTTC
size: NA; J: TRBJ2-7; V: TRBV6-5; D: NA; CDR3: CASSYSSLVTSYEQYF; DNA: TGTGCCAGCAGTTACTCTTCACTAGTGACCTCCTACGAGCAGTACTTC
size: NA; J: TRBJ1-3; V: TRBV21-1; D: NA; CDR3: CASSNGQGAGNTIYF; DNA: TGTGCCAGCAGCAACGGACAGGGTGCGGGAAACACCATATATTTT
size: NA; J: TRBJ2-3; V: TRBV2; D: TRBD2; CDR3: CASSLAGGLADTQYF; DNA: TGTGCCAGTTCACTAGCGGGGGGGCTTGCAGATACGCAGTATTTT
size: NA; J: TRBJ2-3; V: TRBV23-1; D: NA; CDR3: CASRRGDTQYF; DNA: TGCGCCAGCAGACGGGGGGATACGCAGTATTTT
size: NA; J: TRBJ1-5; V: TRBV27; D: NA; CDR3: CASSLSAGVQPQHF; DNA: TGTGCCAGCAGTTTATCAGCAGGGGTCCAGCCCCAGCATTTT
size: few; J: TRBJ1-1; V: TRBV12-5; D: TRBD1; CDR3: CASGLPVTRDRALWDTEAFF; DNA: TGTGCTAGTGGTTTACCCGTAACTCGGGACAGGGCCCTTTGGGACACTGAAGCTTTCTTT
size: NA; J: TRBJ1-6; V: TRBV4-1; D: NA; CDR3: CASSPTTGNSPLHF; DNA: TGCGCCAGCAGCCCCACTACAGGGAATTCACCCCTCCACTTT
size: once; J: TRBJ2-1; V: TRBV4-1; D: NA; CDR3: CASSQGELDWDNEQFF; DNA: TGCGCCAGCAGCCAAGGGGAGCTAGATTGGGACAATGAGCAGTTCTTC
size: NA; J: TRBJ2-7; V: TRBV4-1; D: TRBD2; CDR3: CASSQERASGAAYF; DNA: TGCGCCAGCAGCCAAGAGAGGGCTAGCGGTGCAGCGTACTTC